A single sample is the source of the 20 T cell receptor beta chains below, sequenced in a study of shared clonotypes between healthy human individuals. Sequenced by immunoSEQ multiplex PCR; TCRdb stores in-frame clones only, minus some. This table holds nearly 1,000,000 clones, about three quarters found once. The sequenced sample was memory CD4+ T cells sorted from blood. The subset is: CD45RA-negative fraction. These receptor sequences come from a young man in good health.

The chain links TRBV9 to TRBJ1-3; D remains unclear. The CDR3 is 15 amino acids. The V gene lost 4 bases and the J gene lost 1 base, with 12 bases spanning the gap. Germline V lookup: CDR1 SGDLS, CDR2 YYNGEE. The CDR3 nucleotides are TGTGCCAGCAGCTCGTCGACGGTATCTGGAAACACCATATATTTT. Translation: CASSSSTVSGNTIYF.

The CDR3 bases are TGCGCCAGCAGCCACATAACCGGGACTAGCGGGGACAATGAGCAGTTCTTC. Amino acid sequence: CASSHITGTSGDNEQFF. This chain uses TRBV4-3 with TRBJ2-1; 13 nucleotides align to TRBD2. With V trimmed by 3 bases and J by 5 bases, 7 bases remained unmatched. The CDR3 consists of 17 residues. Germline lookup yields CDR1 LGHNA and CDR2 YSLEER.

This sequence joins TRBV5-1 and TRBJ2-2, with D uncertain. Per germline, CDR1 SGHRS and CDR2 YFSETQ. V was pared by 0 bases and J by 0 bases, with 6 bases between. The CDR3 loop spans 15 amino acids. DNA for the CDR3: TGCGCCAGCAGCTTGGCCGTCGCGAACACCGGGGAGCTGTTTTTT. This encodes CASSLAVANTGELFF.

In DNA form, the CDR3 reads TGTGCCAGCAGCCGGACAGGGAAAAGCACAGATACGCAGTATTTT. The encoded protein is CASSRTGKSTDTQYF. The chain recombines TRBV2 with TRBJ2-3; TRBD1 agrees at 8 bases. CDR3 length equals 15 residues. Trimming cost V 6 bases and J 0 bases; bases outside gene matches: 5. The germline V gene encodes CDR1 SNHLY and CDR2 FYNNEI. The whole variable domain, filled in from reference TRBV2 and TRBJ2-3, reads EPEVTQTPSHQVTQMGQEVILRCVPISNHLYFYWYRQILGQKVEFLVSFYNNEISEKSEIFDDQFSVERPDGSNFTLKIRSTKLEDSAMYFCASSRTGKSTDTQYFGPGTRLTVL.

Ten or more counts support this clone. The chain has TRBV19 and TRBJ2-3, with D possibly matching TRBD1 (6 bases). This CDR3 is built from 15 residues. Germline V gives CDR1 LNHDA, CDR2 SQIVND (reference sequence). The V end was cut by 5 bases, the J end by 2 bases, with 14 bases between. CDR3 sequence reads: CASSPRRTVTDTQYF. DNA of the CDR3: TGTGCCAGTAGTCCCCGACGGACAGTCACAGATACGCAGTATTTT.

This clone was observed a single time. This chain uses TRBV28 with TRBJ2-3; TRBD1 matches 7 bases. Germline-derived CDR1 and CDR2 are MDHEN and SYDVKM. J was trimmed by 2 bases and V by 7 bases; bases with no gene match: 6. The CDR3 extends over 14 amino acids. CDR3 amino acids: CASTETGFTDTQYF. The CDR3 DNA is TGTGCCAGCACCGAGACAGGGTTCACAGATACGCAGTATTTT.

V is TRBV6-6 and J is TRBJ1-1; 7 bases are shared with TRBD1. Germline CDR1 is MNHNY and CDR2 is SVGAGI (reference sequence). The CDR3 spans 13 residues. V trimming: 10 bases; J trimming: 1 base; junction bases outside the gene matches: 6. This chain's CDR3 is CATRQGSNTEAFF. CDR3 coding DNA: TGTGCCACCCGACAGGGTTCGAACACTGAAGCTTTCTTT.

This clone has more than one count but fewer than ten. The chain joins TRBV29-1 to TRBJ2-5, with D uncertain. V was pared by 7 bases and J by 5 bases, with 14 bases between. CDR3 length: 12 residues. Germline CDR1 is SQVTM and CDR2 is ANQGSEA. The CDR3 DNA is TGCAGCGCAGGAACCTCATATGAGACCCAGTACTTC. It specifies CSAGTSYETQYF.

V usage is TRBV5-1 and J usage is TRBJ2-2, with D possibly being TRBD1 (6 bases). The V end lost 5 bases, the J end lost 0 bases, and 8 bases lay between the germline ends. The CDR3 sequence is 14 residues long. Germline V gene lookup returns CDR1 SGHRS and CDR2 YFSETQ. CDR3: CASRGDTNTGELFF. The CDR3 coding sequence is TGCGCCAGCAGGGGGGACACGAACACCGGGGAGCTGTTTTTT.

The chain joins TRBV5-6 to TRBJ2-5; possible D gene TRBD1, 6 bases. The germline V gene has CDR1 SGHDT and CDR2 YYEEEE. There are 14 residues in the CDR3. With 1 base removed from V and 5 bases from J, the gap between germline ends came to 12 bases. CDR3 in amino acids: CASSLKTGRETQYF. CDR3 bases: TGTGCCAGCAGCTTGAAGACAGGTCGGGAGACCCAGTACTTC.

The rearrangement uses TRBV29-1 and TRBJ2-7; 7 bases line up with TRBD2. The CDR3 totals 13 residues. Germline V CDR1 and CDR2: SQVTM, ANQGSEA. V trimming: 5 bases; J trimming: 3 bases; junction bases outside the gene matches: 7. DNA for the CDR3: TGCAGCGTTCGCGGGAGCTTCGTCTACGAGCAGTACTTC. It yields the protein CSVRGSFVYEQYF.

This clone was seen once. The chain has TRBV10-3 and TRBJ2-5, with D possibly TRBD1 on 6 matching bases. The V end lost 5 bases, the J end lost 4 bases, and 14 bases lay between the germline ends. The CDR3 length is 14 residues. CDR1 ENHRY and CDR2 SYGVKD come from the germline V gene. CDR3 DNA: TGTGCCATCAGTAAACAGGGTTGGGTAGAGACCCAGTACTTC. This gives the protein CAISKQGWVETQYF.

V and J are TRBV6-5 and TRBJ2-6; D is perhaps TRBD2 (5 bases). V was cut by 10 bases and J by 4 bases, with 11 bases left in between. Germline values: CDR1 MNHEY, CDR2 SVGAGI. This CDR3 has 13 residues. CDR3 DNA: TGTGCCATTCGGGGTTCAGGGGCCAACGTCCTGACTTTC. Its translation: CAIRGSGANVLTF.

The gene calls are TRBV27 and TRBJ1-1, with D perhaps TRBD1 (5 bases). The CDR3 totals 15 residues. The V gene's germline CDR1 is MNHEY and CDR2 SMNVEV (reference sequence). Trimming pared 8 bases from V and 1 base from J, leaving 17 bases between. CDR3 loop: CASREVGHANTEAFF. The DNA of the CDR3 is TGTGCCAGCCGCGAGGTGGGGCACGCGAACACTGAAGCTTTCTTT.

V is TRBV2 and J is TRBJ1-1; 7 nucleotides align to TRBD1. The CDR3 spans 14 residues. V shed 6 bases and J 3 bases; nucleotides not matched to a gene: 7. Germline V gene data show CDR1 as SNHLY and CDR2 as FYNNEI. In DNA form, the CDR3 reads TGTGCCAGCAGGACCGGGACAGAACACACTGAAGCTTTCTTT. Its translation is CASRTGTEHTEAFF.

The chain links TRBV14 to TRBJ1-1, with TRBD1 as a possible D gene (5 bases). Between the trimmed V and J ends, which lost 0 bases and 5 bases, there was a span of 22 bases. Germline CDR1 SGHDN, CDR2 FVKESK. This CDR3 is 18 amino acids long. CDR3 region: CASSQDFRQGPGGTEAFF. The CDR3 DNA reads as TGTGCCAGCAGCCAAGATTTCCGTCAGGGACCCGGGGGGACTGAAGCTTTCTTT.

DNA of the CDR3: TGTGCCAGCTCACGAGACGGGTACGGAAACACCATATATTTT. It codes for CASSRDGYGNTIYF. This chain uses TRBV18 with TRBJ1-3; D gene ambiguous. CDR1 is KGHSH, CDR2 LQKENI, per germline. The CDR3 is 14 residues long. V was shortened by 4 bases and J by 4 bases, with 11 bases between the two germline ends.

The V gene is TRBV15, the J gene TRBJ1-6, with 9 bases fitting TRBD1. After removal of 4 bases from V and 9 bases from J, the junction contained 13 bases not matched to a gene. The CDR3 covers 17 residues. From germline, CDR1 is LNHNV and CDR2 YYDKDF (reference sequence). CDR3 in amino acids: CATSMVFGQGKGSPLHF. The CDR3 DNA reads as TGTGCCACCAGCATGGTATTCGGACAGGGGAAGGGTTCACCCCTCCACTTT.

The rearrangement uses TRBV6-1 and TRBJ2-7; 10 bases are shared with TRBD1. The V gene end was trimmed by 3 bases and the J gene end by 7 bases; junction bases not matched to a gene: 9. CDR1 and CDR2 (germline): MNHNS, SASEGT. This CDR3 contains 15 residues. The CDR3 bases are TGTGCCAGCAGTGACTCGGGACAGGGGAGAAGAGAGCAGTACTTC. Its protein product is CASSDSGQGRREQYF.

The chain couples TRBV18 to TRBJ2-6, with no clear D. The germline V and J ends were trimmed by 4 bases and 2 bases, with 12 bases remaining between them. This CDR3 spans 16 amino acids. Germline values: CDR1 KGHSH, CDR2 LQKENI. The CDR3 spells CASSLFSGTGANVLTF. For the CDR3, the DNA is TGTGCCAGCTCACTCTTCAGTGGAACTGGGGCCAACGTCCTGACTTTC.